A single sample is the source of the 13 T cell receptor beta chains below, sequenced in a study of control samples from healthy donors and cancer patients. Clones were sequenced by immunoSEQ multiplex PCR, and TCRdb holds only the in-frame ones, with some missing. The sample carries over 100,000 clones, about nine tenths recorded once. Sequencing was carried out using blood. The receptors here all came from a man between 40 and 49 years old in good health.

V and J are TRBV12-3 or TRBV12-4 and TRBJ1-4; D is ambiguous. The length of the CDR3 is 13 residues. V shed 5 bases and J shed 7 bases, with 11 bases lying between them. CDR3 residues: CASSREVGEKLFF. CDR3 in DNA: TGTGCCAGCAGTAGAGAGGTGGGTGAAAAACTGTTTTTT.

Concerning this clone itself: An end of the junction does not agree with germline; a read error may underlie this. CDR3 sequence: CASSTGQAYEQHF. The CDR3, as DNA: TGTGCCAGCTCAACCGGACAGGCCTACGAGCAGCACTTC. This chain links TRBV18 with TRBJ2-7; TRBD1 aligns across 7 bases. Germline CDR1 KGHSH, CDR2 LQKENI. This CDR3 comprises 13 residues.

The chain has TRBV10-2 and TRBJ2-1; TRBD1 might be the D (7 bases). Germline-derived CDR1 and CDR2 are WSHSY and SAAADI. V dropped 8 bases and J dropped 9 bases, with 17 bases sitting between them. The CDR3 contains 13 residues. The CDR3 is CASLQGGLGEQFF. The DNA of the CDR3 is TGCGCCAGCCTCCAGGGGGGATTAGGTGAGCAGTTCTTC.

As DNA, the CDR3 is TGTGCCAGCACCCCCAGGCCACAGGATCCCTACAATGAGCAGTTCTTC. Protein sequence: CASTPRPQDPYNEQFF. This chain uses TRBV7-2 with TRBJ2-1, with D perhaps matching TRBD1 (5 bases). Per the germline V gene, CDR1 is SGHTA and CDR2 is FQGNSA. The V and J ends lost 7 bases and 2 bases respectively, with 18 bases between them. The CDR3 is 16 residues long. The full variable domain, its missing parts supplied by reference TRBV7-2 and TRBJ2-1, is GAGVSQSPSNKVTEKGKDVELRCDPISGHTALYWYRQSLGQGLEFLIYFQGNSAPDKSGLPSDRFSAERTGGSVSTLTIQRTQQEDSAVYLCASTPRPQDPYNEQFFGPGTRLTVL.

The chain carries TRBV6-5 and TRBJ1-5; 7 bases match TRBD1. This CDR3 region has 13 residues. Trimming at V came to 5 bases and at J to 10 bases, leaving 8 bases not matched to a gene. The germline V gene encodes CDR1 MNHEY and CDR2 SVGAGI. The CDR3 DNA sequence: TGTGCCAGCAGTACAGGGGTTTTGAATCCCCAGCATTTT. Amino acids: CASSTGVLNPQHF.

This sequence joins TRBV20-1 and TRBJ1-1; D not certain. Germline V lookup: CDR1 DFQATT, CDR2 SNEGSKA (reference sequence). V dropped 1 base and J dropped 3 bases, with 3 bases sitting between them. The CDR3 runs to 11 residues. This CDR3 is CSARVDTEAFF. In nucleotides, the CDR3 is TGCAGTGCTAGAGTGGACACTGAAGCTTTCTTT.

The chain links TRBV5-5 to TRBJ1-4; weak D call: TRBD1 (6 bases). Germline CDR1 reads SGHKS; CDR2 reads YYEKEE (reference sequence). Deletions cut 3 bases from V and 8 bases from J, with 14 bases between. This CDR3 is 14 amino acids long. For the CDR3, the DNA is TGTGCCAGCAGCTCACAGGGCTTCGAAGAAAAACTGTTTTTT. Translating gives CASSSQGFEEKLFF. The entire variable domain, with the rest obtained from reference TRBV5-5 and TRBJ1-4, is as follows: DAGVTQSPTHLIKTRGQQVTLRCSPISGHKSVSWYQQVLGQGPQFIFQYYEKEERGRGNFPDRFSARQFPNYSSELNVNALLLGDSALYLCASSSQGFEEKLFFGSGTQLSVL.

The chain has TRBV6-2 or TRBV6-3 and TRBJ1-5; 7 nucleotides align to TRBD1. V shed 4 bases, J shed 7 bases, and the junction held 4 bases outside the gene matches. The CDR3 contains 13 residues. Germline CDR1 MNHEY, CDR2 SVGEGT. In nucleotides, the CDR3 is TGTGCCAGCAGTTTGCGGGGACAGCAGCCCCAGCATTTT. Its protein is CASSLRGQQPQHF.

This chain connects TRBV5-5 to TRBJ1-3, with D possibly matching TRBD1 (6 bases). This CDR3 region has 14 residues. CDR1 is SGHKS and CDR2 is YYEKEE in the germline V gene (reference sequence). V was clipped by 3 bases and J by 2 bases, with 9 bases between them. CDR3 protein: CASSSAGAGNTIYF. The CDR3 DNA reads as TGTGCCAGCAGCTCAGCAGGGGCTGGAAACACCATATATTTT.

This chain joins TRBV9 and TRBJ2-3; tentatively, D is TRBD1 (6 bases). The CDR3 loop spans 13 amino acids. CDR1 and CDR2 (germline): SGDLS, YYNGEE. Trimming took off 3 bases at V and 5 bases at J, with 10 bases between the two ends. This chain's CDR3 is CASSGRGGDTQYF. The CDR3 coding sequence is TGTGCCAGCAGCGGGAGAGGGGGAGATACGCAGTATTTT.

This sequence joins TRBV10-1 and TRBJ2-5; a possible D gene is TRBD2 (6 bases). The CDR3 extends over 15 amino acids. Germline-derived CDR1 and CDR2 are WNHNN and SYGVQD (reference sequence). V lost 3 bases, J lost 0 bases, and 11 bases lay in between. The CDR3 protein is CASSDLGGDQETQYF. As DNA, the CDR3 is TGCGCCAGCAGTGATCTGGGCGGGGACCAAGAGACCCAGTACTTC.

The chain uses TRBV5-1 and TRBJ1-2, with D maybe TRBD1 (6 bases). This CDR3 spans 15 amino acids. V lost 0 bases and J 7 bases, leaving 16 bases between the germline ends. Germline loops: CDR1 SGHRS, CDR2 YFSETQ. As DNA, the CDR3 is TGCGCCAGCAGCTTGGCCCTGGGGGGGGCCGGTGGCTACACCTTC. Translated: CASSLALGGAGGYTF.

This clone is classed as medium-sized (0.01 to 0.1%). The genes are TRBV2 and TRBJ1-4; D ambiguous. Per germline, CDR1 SNHLY and CDR2 FYNNEI. The CDR3 totals 15 residues. V lost 2 bases, J lost 3 bases, and 10 bases lay in between. The CDR3 nucleotides are TGTGCCAGCAGTGAATCTGGTGGGCCTAATGAAAAACTGTTTTTT. Translation: CASSESGGPNEKLFF.